This TCR beta chain was documented in a study of identical twins. Overall study results and limits: Whereas memory repertoires showed no such difference, abundant cord blood beta clonotypes carried fewer insertions.

One entry per CDR3 protein, called by TCRdb with MiXCR from the 5' RACE reads. The table includes approximately 680,000 distinct CDR3 sequences, around 7.4% detected once. The germline CDR1 and CDR2 sequences are LGHDT and YNNKEL (reference sequence). CDR3 size: 11 residues. V shed 0 bases and J shed 12 bases, with 6 bases lying between them. This clonotype was counted a few times. No antigen is known for it. In addition, the sample was reused for a study of yellow fever vaccine responses in identical twins. That study reports: On the reported evidence, twins' vaccine T cell responses seemed partly convergent and partly personalized.

The chain uses TRBV3-1 and TRBJ2-1; D unclear. The clonotype comes from a woman in her late teens or twenties in good health. Input material: PBMCs. CDR3 sequence reads: CASSQDLGQFF. CDR3 nucleotides: TGTGCCAGCAGCCAAGACTTGGGGCAGTTCTTC.